This T cell receptor beta chain derives from a study of cytomegalovirus exposure and HLA in healthy donors. Germline assignment: CDR1 SGHTA and CDR2 FQGTGA. This CDR3 contains 14 residues. Trimming shortened V by 4 bases and J by 4 bases, and 13 bases separated the two germline ends. It was with 60 Vbeta and 13 Jbeta primers that the PCR ran. Measured with immunoSEQ multiplex PCR; TCRdb has only the in-frame clones, and not every one. The repertoire table contains more than 130,000 clones. Sequenced: PBMCs. V is TRBV7-3 and J is TRBJ2-5, with D maybe TRBD2 (7 bases). The receptor's source is a man in his forties in good health and CMV-seronegative. This CDR3 reads CASSYTGRGETQYF. The CDR3, as DNA: TGTGCCAGCAGCTACACAGGGAGGGGAGAGACCCAGTACTTC.